This TCR beta chain was sequenced for a study of blood T cell repertoires in COVID-19. Clones were sequenced by immunoSEQ multiplex PCR, and TCRdb holds only the in-frame ones, with some missing. This table has about 190,000 clones, roughly 85% appearing once. The germline V and J ends were trimmed by 1 base and 5 bases, with 13 bases remaining between them. This CDR3 region has 15 residues. Germline lookup yields CDR1 MNHNS and CDR2 SASEGT. Sequenced: peripheral blood. The chain joins TRBV6-1 to TRBJ2-3; the D gene is possibly TRBD1 (6 bases). This TCR derives from a woman between 65 and 79 years old with acute or convalescent COVID-19. In nucleotides, the CDR3 is TGTGCCAGCAGTGAAGTTCGACAGGCGGGAGATACGCAGTATTTT. Translation: CASSEVRQAGDTQYF.